This TCR beta chain was captured by sequencing in a study of identifying expanded T cells in peripheral blood. Study-level results: Across healthy donors, higher total template counts meant significantly greater approximately 2-week count variance.

This clone has a single count. Its target is unknown. The protocol was immunoSEQ multiplex PCR, while the TCRdb copy is restricted to in-frame clones and leaves out a portion. This sample has about 97,000 clones, with roughly 87% found just once. Sequencing was performed on blood. This clonotype was obtained from a person between 18 and 75 years old in good health.

CDR3 DNA: TGTGCCAGCAGCTTAGCAGCGGGGGCGGGGGCCCACAGCACAGATACGCAGTATTTT. As protein: CASSLAAGAGAHSTDTQYF. J is TRBJ2-3 and V is TRBV7-8, with 8 nucleotides matching TRBD2. Trimming removed 0 bases from V and 0 bases from J; junction bases left unmatched: 11. The CDR3 is made up of 19 amino acids. Germline V lookup: CDR1 SGHVS, CDR2 FQNEAQ.